These 30 T cell receptor beta chains were sequenced from one sample in a study of T cell responses to AZD1222 COVID-19 vaccine (dated by TCRdb to the early 2020s). The library relied on the immunoSEQ multiplex PCR assay. TCRdb limited this immuneACCESS table to in-frame rearrangements with V and J called. A share of clones is missing; checked studies link under half to unresolved V genes, and the rest is unexplained. This sample is represented by 15,000 to 20,000 clones; nearly 90% of them were singletons. The ten most abundant clones make up roughly 8.7% of the sample. The time point label of this sample denotes: about 28 days (+/-7) after the second vaccine dose. Sequencing was performed on peripheral blood, taken 28 days after the second AZD1222 dose. These receptors all come from an adult who received the AZD1222 COVID-19 vaccine.

In nucleotides, the CDR3 is TGTGCCAGCAGATGGACAGCCTCTGGAAACACCATATATTTT. Translated, it gives CASRWTASGNTIYF. The chain is built from TRBV2 and TRBJ1-3, with a tentative D call TRBD1 (6 bases). The germline gives CDR1 SNHLY, CDR2 FYNNEI. V was shortened by 6 bases and J by 0 bases, with 9 bases between the two germline ends. The CDR3 sequence is 14 residues long.

The chain recombines TRBV12-3 or TRBV12-4 with TRBJ1-2, with D uncertain. The CDR3 spans 12 residues. V gave up 6 bases and J gave up 4 bases, with 9 bases separating them. CDR3 amino acids: CASSNSGYGYTF. CDR3 nucleotides: TGTGCCAGCAGCAACTCGGGCTATGGCTACACCTTC.

The rearrangement links TRBV5-1 to TRBJ2-1; 11 nucleotides line up with TRBD2. CDR3 length equals 14 residues. Germline V gene sequence: CDR1 SGHRS, CDR2 YFSETQ. With 5 bases clipped from V and 6 bases from J, the junction kept 4 bases outside the gene matches. CDR3: CASRTLAGGNEQFF. Written as DNA, the CDR3 is TGCGCCAGCAGAACCCTAGCGGGGGGCAATGAGCAGTTCTTC.

This chain links TRBV7-8 with TRBJ1-1, with D perhaps matching TRBD1 (5 bases). V was trimmed by 5 bases and J by 7 bases, leaving 11 bases between them. From germline, CDR1 is SGHVS and CDR2 FQNEAQ. The CDR3 has 12 amino acids. The CDR3 reads CASSPQTDEAFF. In nucleotides, the CDR3 is TGTGCCAGCAGCCCTCAGACAGATGAAGCTTTCTTT.

The CDR3 is CSIDGLAYYNEQFF. Here the CDR3 DNA reads TGCAGCATAGATGGGCTAGCGTATTACAATGAGCAGTTCTTC. The genes are TRBV29-1 and TRBJ2-1; D is possibly TRBD2 (6 bases). The CDR3 is 14 amino acids. The V end lost 8 bases, the J end lost 4 bases, and 18 bases lay between the germline ends. Germline CDR1 SQVTM, CDR2 ANQGSEA.

The chain uses TRBV28 and TRBJ1-5, with D unresolved. The germline V and J ends were trimmed by 7 bases and 0 bases, with 13 bases remaining between them. The CDR3 runs to 15 residues. The germline CDR1 and CDR2 sequences are MDHEN and SYDVKM. As DNA, the CDR3 is TGTGCCAGCACCGTGGCGATAAATAGCAATCAGCCCCAGCATTTT. Translated, it gives CASTVAINSNQPQHF.

The chain uses TRBV12-5 and TRBJ2-3; 9 bases agree with TRBD2. J gave up 2 bases and V 6 bases, and 3 bases lay outside the gene matches. This CDR3 has 14 residues. CDR1 is LGHNT and CDR2 is FRNRAP in the germline V gene. CDR3 in amino acids: CASGIAGVTDTQYF. DNA for the CDR3: TGTGCTAGTGGCATAGCGGGGGTCACAGATACGCAGTATTTT. The full variable domain, in which reference TRBV12-5 and TRBJ2-3 provide the parts outside the CDR3, is DARVTQTPRHKVTEMGQEVTMRCQPILGHNTVFWYRQTMMQGLELLAYFRNRAPLDDSGMPKDRFSAEMPDATLATLKIQPSEPRDSAVYFCASGIAGVTDTQYFGPGTRLTVL.

The rearrangement joins TRBV5-5 to TRBJ2-7; unclear D gene. The germline V gene has CDR1 SGHKS and CDR2 YYEKEE (reference sequence). Trimming cost V 1 base and J 4 bases, with 12 bases left between them. The CDR3 contains 14 residues. The CDR3: CASSLLGRLYEQYF. The CDR3 DNA is TGTGCCAGCAGCTTGTTGGGCAGGTTGTACGAGCAGTACTTC.

This sequence joins TRBV9 and TRBJ1-2; D is undetermined. CDR1 is SGDLS, CDR2 YYNGEE, per germline. Trimming left V 0 bases short and J 10 bases short, with 13 bases between. The CDR3 length is 13 residues. CDR3 nucleotide sequence: TGTGCCAGCAGCGTAGTTCTACGAATAGACTACACCTTC. This gives the protein CASSVVLRIDYTF.

Here the CDR3 DNA reads TGTGCCAGCAGTTTAGGGATCCGTGGGGAGACCCAGTACTTC. Translated, it gives CASSLGIRGETQYF. This chain connects TRBV28 to TRBJ2-5; D ambiguous. V lost 2 bases and J 5 bases, leaving 12 bases between the germline ends. The CDR3 has 14 residues. Germline-derived CDR1 and CDR2 are MDHEN and SYDVKM.

The chain links TRBV6-1 to TRBJ2-3; unclear D gene. V dropped 2 bases and J dropped 4 bases, with 13 bases sitting between them. This CDR3 has 15 amino acids. CDR1 MNHNS and CDR2 SASEGT come from the germline V gene. CDR3 sequence: CASSETPAVADTQYF. The DNA of the CDR3 is TGTGCCAGCAGTGAAACCCCCGCAGTCGCAGATACGCAGTATTTT.

This chain connects TRBV2 to TRBJ2-1, with D possibly TRBD1 on 6 matching bases. The germline V and J ends were trimmed by 4 bases and 3 bases, with 13 bases remaining between them. Per germline, CDR1 SNHLY and CDR2 FYNNEI. CDR3 length: 15 residues. This CDR3 is CASSGGWGHYNEQFF. CDR3 bases: TGTGCCAGCAGTGGAGGATGGGGACACTACAATGAGCAGTTCTTC.

The V gene is TRBV7-2, the J gene TRBJ2-5; 9 bases map to TRBD2. This CDR3 spans 16 amino acids. Germline-derived CDR1 and CDR2 are SGHTA and FQGNSA. V lost 4 bases to trimming and J lost 5 bases; unmatched junction nucleotides: 11. For the CDR3, the DNA is TGTGCCAGCAGCTGGTGGGGCTTAGCGGGGGAGGAGACCCAGTACTTC. Translating gives CASSWWGLAGEETQYF.

The chain combines TRBV2 with TRBJ1-2, with a possible D match to TRBD1 (5 bases). Germline lookup yields CDR1 SNHLY and CDR2 FYNNEI. The V and J ends lost 6 bases and 8 bases respectively, with 13 bases between them. This CDR3 has 12 residues. In DNA, the CDR3 is TGTGCCAGCAGGGACAACTATGACGGCTACACCTTC. This encodes CASRDNYDGYTF.

This clone appeared a single time. The J gene is TRBJ2-1, the V gene TRBV30; TRBD2 agrees at 8 bases. V shed 4 bases and J 8 bases; nucleotides not matched to a gene: 10. The CDR3 runs to 14 residues. CDR1 and CDR2 from the germline V gene are GTSNPN and SVGIG (reference sequence). CDR3 residues: CAWKVAGNRYEQFF. The DNA for the CDR3 is TGTGCCTGGAAGGTAGCGGGAAATAGGTATGAGCAGTTCTTC.

The genes are TRBV9 and TRBJ1-4, with a possible D match to TRBD1 (6 bases). V lost 3 bases and J lost 6, with 12 bases in between. The CDR3 runs 14 residues. CDR1 is SGDLS and CDR2 is YYNGEE in the germline V gene. In DNA form, the CDR3 reads TGTGCCAGCAGCGCCGACAGGTCAGATGAAAAACTGTTTTTT. It is translated as CASSADRSDEKLFF.

The chain links TRBV7-8 to TRBJ2-3, with a possible D match to TRBD1 (5 bases). Germline V gives CDR1 SGHVS, CDR2 FQNEAQ. The germline V and J ends were trimmed by 4 bases and 0 bases, with 11 bases remaining between them. There are 15 residues in the CDR3. CDR3: CASSSQGLSTDTQYF. In DNA form, the CDR3 reads TGTGCCAGCAGCTCTCAGGGCCTCAGCACAGATACGCAGTATTTT.

The V and J genes are TRBV6-4 and TRBJ2-3; 8 bases fit TRBD2. CDR3 length equals 16 residues. V dropped 0 bases and J dropped 0; count of bases not matched to a gene: 2. Germline V lookup: CDR1 MRHNA, CDR2 SNTAGT. The CDR3 sequence is CASSDSERGSTDTQYF. The CDR3 nucleotides read TGTGCCAGCAGTGACTCCGAGCGGGGGAGCACAGATACGCAGTATTTT.

The genes are TRBV30 and TRBJ2-7; 7 bases fit TRBD2. CDR1 and CDR2 (germline): GTSNPN, SVGIG (reference sequence). CDR3 length: 11 residues. Here the CDR3 reads CAWSVGGSRVV. DNA for the CDR3: TGTGCCTGGAGTGTAGGCGGGAGCCGGGTCGTC.

The rearrangement joins TRBV9 to TRBJ2-7; D gene ambiguous. Germline V gene data show CDR1 as SGDLS and CDR2 as YYNGEE. The V gene lost 3 bases and the J gene lost 2 bases, with 18 bases spanning the gap. CDR3 length equals 16 residues. The DNA for the CDR3 is TGTGCCAGCAGCGGAGGAGAGGTAGTAGCCGCCTACGAGCAGTACTTC. Protein: CASSGGEVVAAYEQYF.

This chain links TRBV2 with TRBJ1-4; TRBD1 aligns across 7 bases. The CDR3 consists of 15 residues. Germline V gene data show CDR1 as SNHLY and CDR2 as FYNNEI. V was clipped by 8 bases and J by 8 bases; unmatched bases: 14. The CDR3 loop reads CASDPDRAGWEKLFF. CDR3 nucleotides: TGTGCCAGCGACCCCGACAGGGCCGGATGGGAAAAACTGTTTTTT. Based on the CDR3 plus reference TRBV2 and TRBJ1-4, the full variable domain is EPEVTQTPSHQVTQMGQEVILRCVPISNHLYFYWYRQILGQKVEFLVSFYNNEISEKSEIFDDQFSVERPDGSNFTLKIRSTKLEDSAMYFCASDPDRAGWEKLFFGSGTQLSVL.

The chain is built from TRBV7-8 and TRBJ2-7; D gene ambiguous. V shed 1 base and J shed 3 bases, with 10 bases lying between them. CDR1 is SGHVS and CDR2 is FQNEAQ in the germline V gene. The CDR3 is made up of 14 amino acids. The CDR3 reads CASSLVMGGYEQYF. The CDR3 DNA reads TGTGCCAGCAGCTTAGTTATGGGCGGCTACGAGCAGTACTTC.

The chain links TRBV6-5 to TRBJ2-1; the D gene is possibly TRBD1 (7 bases). Germline loops: CDR1 MNHEY, CDR2 SVGAGI. This CDR3 region has 14 residues. Trimming pared 6 bases from V and 6 bases from J, leaving 15 bases between. In DNA, the CDR3 is TGTGCCAGCAGGACTCAGGGGGGAGGCAATGAGCAGTTCTTC. This sequence encodes CASRTQGGGNEQFF.

The chain couples TRBV5-1 to TRBJ2-3; D call uncertain. The ends were cut back, 0 bases at V and 0 bases at J, with 8 bases in the middle. Germline V gene lookup returns CDR1 SGHRS and CDR2 YFSETQ. This CDR3 comprises 15 residues. CDR3 sequence reads: CASSLAVYSTDTQYF. The DNA for the CDR3 is TGCGCCAGCAGCTTGGCCGTTTATAGCACAGATACGCAGTATTTT.

J is TRBJ2-5 and V is TRBV4-2; D perhaps matches TRBD2 (6 bases). The CDR3 spans 15 residues. V was trimmed by 0 bases and J by 4 bases, leaving 12 bases between them. Looked up from germline, CDR1 is LGHNA and CDR2 is YNFKEQ. The CDR3 loop is CASSQEGSGVETQYF. DNA for the CDR3: TGTGCCAGCAGCCAAGAGGGATCGGGGGTAGAGACCCAGTACTTC.

V gene TRBV2 combines with J gene TRBJ2-6, with D possibly TRBD1 on 6 matching bases. The CDR3 runs to 16 residues. With 7 bases removed from V and 4 bases from J, the gap between germline ends came to 17 bases. Germline lookup yields CDR1 SNHLY and CDR2 FYNNEI. In nucleotides, the CDR3 is TGTGCCAGCATATACGGTTGGACAGCCGGGGCCAACGTCCTGACTTTC. It encodes CASIYGWTAGANVLTF.

The DNA for the CDR3 is TGTGCCAGCAGCCTGACAGGGCCTCAGCCCCAGCATTTT. It encodes CASSLTGPQPQHF. V and J are TRBV6-5 and TRBJ1-5; 7 positions match TRBD1. Unmatched junction bases numbered 5, after V lost 6 bases and J lost 6 bases. The V gene's germline CDR1 is MNHEY and CDR2 SVGAGI. The CDR3 runs 13 residues.

J is TRBJ2-5 and V is TRBV15; D remains unclear. V gave up 3 bases and J gave up 0 bases, with 5 bases separating them. The CDR3 runs to 13 residues. Germline CDR1 and CDR2: LNHNV and YYDKDF (reference sequence). CDR3 loop: CATSSKYQETQYF. As DNA, the CDR3 is TGTGCCACCAGCAGCAAGTACCAAGAGACCCAGTACTTC.

This chain links TRBV2 with TRBJ2-5, with D tentatively TRBD1 (5 bases). The V and J ends lost 11 bases and 1 base respectively, with 20 bases between them. The CDR3 loop spans 15 amino acids. The V gene's germline CDR1 is SNHLY and CDR2 FYNNEI. CDR3 sequence: CASRVRGRSQETQYF. The CDR3 region has the DNA TGTGCCTCAAGGGTAAGGGGTCGGTCCCAAGAGACCCAGTACTTC.

This clone was seen just once. The chain is built from TRBV5-4 and TRBJ2-3; D gene unclear. Germline CDR1 SGHNT, CDR2 YYREEE (reference sequence). V lost 4 bases to trimming and J lost 2 bases, with 2 bases between them. The CDR3 has 11 residues. The CDR3 DNA reads as TGTGCCAGCAGCAACACAGATACGCAGTATTTT. Translation gives CASSNTDTQYF.